What follows are 26 T cell receptor beta chains derived from one specimen sequenced in a study of blood T cell repertoires in COVID-19. Sequenced by immunoSEQ multiplex PCR; TCRdb stores in-frame clones only, minus some. The data hold some 250,000 clones, with roughly 87% observed a single time. Material for sequencing was peripheral blood. These receptors were obtained from a human donor in a cohort sampled during active COVID-19.

The chain uses TRBV6-5 and TRBJ1-2, with D uncertain. The CDR3 spans 13 residues. CDR1 and CDR2 (germline): MNHEY, SVGAGI. The V gene lost 9 bases and the J gene lost 3 bases, with 14 bases spanning the gap. CDR3 sequence: CASQRAEHYGYTF. The CDR3, as DNA: TGTGCCAGTCAGAGGGCGGAACACTATGGCTACACCTTC.

The J gene is TRBJ2-1, the V gene TRBV9; TRBD2 matches at 13 bases. Trimming at V came to 3 bases and at J to 7 bases, leaving 13 bases not matched to a gene. The CDR3 spans 18 residues. Germline V lookup: CDR1 SGDLS, CDR2 YYNGEE. The CDR3 DNA reads as TGTGCCAGCAGCGCAACGGGACTAGCGGGATGGGGCGGGAATGAGCAGTTCTTC. Amino acids: CASSATGLAGWGGNEQFF.

This sequence joins TRBV3-1 (or the pseudogene TRBV3-2) and TRBJ2-1; 8 bases fit TRBD2. This CDR3 region has 16 residues. Germline trimming cut 0 bases from V and 5 bases from J; bases unmatched to any gene: 6. Germline-derived CDR1 and CDR2 are LGHDT and YNNKEL (reference sequence). The CDR3 region has the DNA TGTGCCAGCAGCCAAGATATGCAGCGGGGGAACAATGAGCAGTTCTTC. As protein: CASSQDMQRGNNEQFF.

This clone has just a few counts. The V gene is TRBV2, the J gene TRBJ2-7; D remains ambiguous. The CDR3 spans 13 residues. Germline V gives CDR1 SNHLY, CDR2 FYNNEI. V lost 11 bases to trimming and J lost 3 bases, with 17 bases between them. CDR3: CAYSEGADYEQYF. In DNA form, the CDR3 reads TGTGCCTACTCGGAAGGCGCGGACTACGAGCAGTACTTC. Full variable domain (missing parts from reference TRBV2 and TRBJ2-7): EPEVTQTPSHQVTQMGQEVILRCVPISNHLYFYWYRQILGQKVEFLVSFYNNEISEKSEIFDDQFSVERPDGSNFTLKIRSTKLEDSAMYFCAYSEGADYEQYFGPGTRLTVT.

This clone was seen only a few times. This rearrangement joins TRBV2 to TRBJ1-4, with a possible D match to TRBD1 (6 bases). Deletions cut 6 bases from V and 0 bases from J, with 14 bases between. CDR1 SNHLY and CDR2 FYNNEI come from the germline V gene. This CDR3 is 16 amino acids long. The CDR3 sequence: CASSPDRPTTNEKLFF. In DNA, the CDR3 is TGTGCCAGCAGCCCTGACAGGCCCACAACTAATGAAAAACTGTTTTTT.

The gene calls are TRBV19 and TRBJ1-6, with D maybe TRBD1 (5 bases). Between the trimmed V and J ends, which lost 5 bases and 14 bases, there was a span of 13 bases. CDR1 is LNHDA and CDR2 is SQIVND in the germline V gene (reference sequence). This CDR3 contains 12 residues. CDR3 region: CASSFAGGALHF. The CDR3 nucleotides read TGTGCCAGTAGTTTCGCGGGGGGGGCCCTCCACTTT. The full variable domain, in which reference TRBV19 and TRBJ1-6 provide the parts outside the CDR3, is DGGITQSPKYLFRKEGQNVTLSCEQNLNHDAMYWYRQDPGQGLRLIYYSQIVNDFQKGDIAEGYSVSREKKESFPLTVTSAQKNPTAFYLCASSFAGGALHFGNGTRLTVT.

The rearrangement links TRBV11-2 to TRBJ2-1; maybe TRBD2 (6 bases). The CDR3 totals 19 residues. The V and J ends lost 2 bases and 3 bases respectively, with 23 bases between them. Germline lookup yields CDR1 SGHAT and CDR2 FQNNGV. CDR3 coding DNA: TGTGCCAGCAGCTTATTGCGGGACGTTCTAATCGGCGGCTACAATGAGCAGTTCTTC. This encodes CASSLLRDVLIGGYNEQFF.

The V call is TRBV11-2, the J call TRBJ2-7; 8 nucleotides align to TRBD1. This CDR3 comprises 14 residues. Germline V gives CDR1 SGHAT, CDR2 FQNNGV. The V segment lost 5 bases and the J segment 5 bases; nucleotides outside the gene matches: 8. CDR3: CASSDGQGFNEQYF. The CDR3 region has the DNA TGTGCCAGCAGCGACGGACAGGGTTTCAACGAGCAGTACTTC.

This chain joins TRBV3-1 (or the pseudogene TRBV3-2) and TRBJ1-2; D is perhaps TRBD1 (6 bases). Trimming left V 4 bases short and J 6 bases short, with 9 bases between. The CDR3 is made up of 12 amino acids. Germline V CDR1 and CDR2: LGHDT, YNNKEL (reference sequence). The CDR3 DNA reads TGTGCCAGCAGCCGGCCAGGGGATGGCTACACCTTC. Translated, it gives CASSRPGDGYTF.

CDR3 amino acids: CASIPQGLTEAFF. The DNA for the CDR3 is TGTGCCAGCATCCCTCAGGGGCTCACTGAAGCTTTCTTT. V is TRBV28 and J is TRBJ1-1, with a tentative D call TRBD1 (6 bases). V dropped 7 bases and J dropped 4 bases, with 13 bases sitting between them. The CDR3 runs 13 residues. Germline V CDR1 and CDR2: MDHEN, SYDVKM.

As regards this clone: Other DNA sequences in the sample encode the same CDR3. The chain combines TRBV28 with TRBJ1-2; D is unresolved. V was shortened by 4 bases and J by 5 bases, with 5 bases between the two germline ends. CDR1 MDHEN and CDR2 SYDVKM come from the germline V gene. The CDR3 length is 11 residues. CDR3 in DNA: TGTGCCAGCAGTTCCATTTATGGCTACACCTTC. It codes for CASSSIYGYTF.

As concerns this clone: Other DNA sequences from this sample encode an identical CDR3 as well. V gene TRBV6-2 or TRBV6-3 combines with J gene TRBJ2-3; D gene ambiguous. This CDR3 is built from 14 residues. Per the germline V gene, CDR1 is MNHEY and CDR2 is SVGEGT. Trimming pared 2 bases from V and 2 bases from J, leaving 8 bases between. This chain's CDR3 is CASSYSDSTDTQYF. CDR3 coding DNA: TGTGCCAGCAGTTACAGCGACTCCACAGATACGCAGTATTTT.

The V and J genes are TRBV3-1 (or the pseudogene TRBV3-2) and TRBJ1-6; perhaps TRBD1 as D (6 bases). Germline CDR1 is LGHDT and CDR2 is YNNKEL (reference sequence). This CDR3 is 16 amino acids long. Trimming stripped 1 base from V and 8 bases from J, with 15 bases between. The CDR3 DNA follows: TGTGCCAGCAGCCAAGGTATCACAGGGTCTGATTCACCCCTCCACTTT. Translated, it gives CASSQGITGSDSPLHF.

CDR3 coding DNA: TGCGCCAGCAGTGCCCTTCCGACAGAGGAGCCTTTTCAAGCTTTCTTT. Protein sequence: CASSALPTEEPFQAFF. The chain combines TRBV10-2 with TRBJ1-1; the D gene is possibly TRBD1 (5 bases). The V and J ends lost 4 bases and 9 bases respectively, with 24 bases between them. This CDR3 comprises 16 residues. The germline CDR1 and CDR2 sequences are WSHSY and SAAADI.

This rearrangement joins TRBV10-3 to TRBJ2-7; D is possibly TRBD1 (6 bases). The germline CDR1 and CDR2 sequences are ENHRY and SYGVKD. CDR3 length: 13 residues. Trimming took off 4 bases at V and 5 bases at J, with 12 bases between the two ends. This CDR3 reads CAISGVQGNEQYF. The CDR3 DNA is TGTGCCATCAGTGGAGTACAGGGAAACGAGCAGTACTTC.

This chain uses TRBV7-9 with TRBJ2-3; 9 bases fit TRBD1. Germline V gives CDR1 SEHNR, CDR2 FQNEAQ (reference sequence). The J segment lost 3 bases and the V segment lost 5 bases, leaving 6 bases of the junction unmatched. The CDR3 loop spans 15 amino acids. In DNA form, the CDR3 reads TGTGCCAGCAGCCCGGGACAGGGAACGACAGATACGCAGTATTTT. This gives the protein CASSPGQGTTDTQYF.

J is TRBJ2-1 and V is TRBV7-8; D may be TRBD1 (6 bases). CDR1 is SGHVS, CDR2 FQNEAQ, per germline. CDR3 length: 15 amino acids. Deletions cut 4 bases from V and 0 bases from J, with 10 bases between. The CDR3 here is CASSSRDTSYNEQFF. Written as DNA, the CDR3 is TGTGCCAGCAGCTCACGGGACACCTCCTACAATGAGCAGTTCTTC.

The chain recombines TRBV12-3 or TRBV12-4 with TRBJ2-3; D uncertain. There are 13 residues in the CDR3. The V and J ends lost 1 base and 4 bases respectively, with 6 bases between them. The CDR3 region has the DNA TGTGCCAGCAGTTTAGGGAGCGCAGATACGCAGTATTTT. Translated, it gives CASSLGSADTQYF.

This clone was recorded once. The rearrangement links TRBV7-9 to TRBJ1-5; TRBD1 agrees at 11 bases. With V trimmed by 3 bases and J by 8 bases, 3 bases remained unmatched. Germline assignment: CDR1 SEHNR and CDR2 FQNEAQ (reference sequence). This CDR3 spans 14 amino acids. CDR3 region: CASSLTGQGEPQHF. For the CDR3, the DNA is TGTGCCAGCAGCTTGACGGGACAGGGGGAGCCCCAGCATTTT.

The V and J genes are TRBV30 and TRBJ2-5, with TRBD2 identical over 8 bases. Germline V gene lookup returns CDR1 GTSNPN and CDR2 SVGIG (reference sequence). The J segment lost 5 bases and the V segment lost 4 bases, leaving 3 bases of the junction unmatched. The CDR3 covers 12 residues. CDR3 sequence (DNA): TGTGCCTGGACGGGAGGGAGGGAGACCCAGTACTTC. Protein product: CAWTGGRETQYF. Supplemented by reference TRBV30 and TRBJ2-5, the full variable domain reads SQTIHQWPATLVQPVGSPLSLECTVEGTSNPNLYWYRQAAGRGLQLLFYSVGIGQISSEVPQNLSASRPQDRQFILSSKKLLLSDSGFYLCAWTGGRETQYFGPGTRLLVL.

The gene calls are TRBV28 and TRBJ2-1; TRBD2 matches at 13 bases. Germline V gene data show CDR1 as MDHEN and CDR2 as SYDVKM. V lost 6 bases, J lost 6 bases, and 14 bases stayed unmatched. This CDR3 has 18 amino acids. The CDR3 reads CASSPGQGTSGRANEQFF. CDR3 coding DNA: TGTGCCAGCAGCCCGGGACAGGGTACTAGCGGGAGGGCCAATGAGCAGTTCTTC.

This rearrangement joins TRBV28 to TRBJ2-7, with TRBD1 matching over 7 bases. V was pared by 5 bases and J by 6 bases, with 7 bases of the junction left unmatched. Germline values: CDR1 MDHEN, CDR2 SYDVKM. This CDR3 is 13 amino acids long. Written as DNA, the CDR3 is TGTGCCAGCAGTAGACCTTCAGGGGGCGAGCAGTACTTC. Its translation is CASSRPSGGEQYF.

V and J are TRBV5-1 and TRBJ2-3; 9 bases are shared with TRBD2. V shed 1 base and J 0 bases; nucleotides not matched to a gene: 3. This CDR3 region has 16 residues. The germline V gene has CDR1 SGHRS and CDR2 YFSETQ. CDR3 nucleotides: TGCGCCAGCAGCTTGAGTACTAGCGGGAGCACAGATACGCAGTATTTT. The encoded protein is CASSLSTSGSTDTQYF.

The chain is built from TRBV7-9 and TRBJ2-7; 8 bases are shared with TRBD1. Germline V gene sequence: CDR1 SEHNR, CDR2 FQNEAQ (reference sequence). The CDR3 loop spans 17 amino acids. V lost 4 bases, J lost 2 bases, and 13 bases stayed unmatched. CDR3 DNA: TGTGCCAGCAGCTCCCTATTAGTTCTGGGACAGGCCTACGAGCAGTACTTC. This translates into CASSSLLVLGQAYEQYF.

This clone was recorded once. The chain employs TRBV27 and TRBJ2-7; TRBD1 aligns across 12 bases. The CDR3 is made up of 16 amino acids. Germline CDR1 MNHEY, CDR2 SMNVEV (reference sequence). With V trimmed by 4 bases and J by 4 bases, 8 bases remained unmatched. DNA for the CDR3: TGTGCCAGCAGTTCCGGGACAGGGGGCAAGGTTTACGAGCAGTACTTC. Its protein is CASSSGTGGKVYEQYF.

Only one count was recorded for this clone. The rearrangement joins TRBV4-3 to TRBJ2-7, with D possibly being TRBD2 (6 bases). Looked up from germline, CDR1 is LGHNA and CDR2 is YSLEER. The CDR3 loop spans 12 amino acids. V lost 8 bases, J lost 5 bases, and 13 bases lay in between. This CDR3 is CASGGPGNEQYF. In DNA form, the CDR3 reads TGCGCCAGCGGAGGGCCGGGGAACGAGCAGTACTTC.